The clone carrying this T cell receptor (beta chain) was observed a handful of times. The antigen is unknown. The data are from a study of T cell responses to AZD1222 COVID-19 vaccine. Study-level results: Only a handful of AZD1222 recipients were seropositive at baseline.

The repertoire was sequenced with immunoSEQ multiplex PCR; TCRdb's copy has only in-frame clones and lacks some. The table shows 140,000 to 150,000 clones, with approximately 85% occurring only once. The CDR3 is made up of 13 amino acids. Germline CDR1 is WSHSY and CDR2 is SAAADI. V was pared by 3 bases and J by 10 bases, with 13 bases between. The material was peripheral blood, obtained on day 0 of AZD1222 vaccination. V gene TRBV10-2 combines with J gene TRBJ2-1; unclear D gene. This TCR was sampled from an adult in good health. This CDR3 reads CASSEPPSLEQFF. The CDR3 DNA reads as TGCGCCAGCAGTGAACCCCCGTCCTTGGAGCAGTTCTTC.